This TCR beta chain appears in the sequencing data of a study of shared clonotypes between healthy human individuals (dated by TCRdb to about 2020). Notes on the research overall: The cohort comprised a couple of women and a few men aged 18 to 49 years. Different laboratories and diverse techniques were used to prepare libraries and sequence TCR repertoires, to increase sequencing depth and limit assay-specific biases. Per donor, leukapheresis produced somewhere between about 0.94 and 9.5 billion PBMCs. Blood TCR repertoires of roughly five healthy adults were deeply sequenced to estimate repertoire size and the extent of clonotype sharing between individuals. For each donor, three plates each were used for CD4 naive and CD4 memory, two plates were used for CD8 naive, and one plate was used for CD8 memory.

Turning to this clone: There is no known antigen for this receptor. No per-base quality is available; no much larger clone lies one base away.

TCR CDR3 regions were amplified from genomic DNA by multiplex PCR using the deep immunoSEQ assay. Extracted genomic DNA from each cell subset was spread evenly across all wells of several immunoSEQ 96-well plates, with each plate serving as a replicate. For sorted subsets, each replicate PCR was loaded with roughly 0.2 ug genomic DNA, equivalent to 30,000 or so T cell genomes. Purified libraries were quantified with a Qubit 3.0 fluorometer, sized on a Bioanalyzer 2100, and re-quantified with the KAPA Library Quantification kit. Each immunoSEQ 96-well plate was sequenced on its own single-read 150-cycle Illumina NextSeq 550 flow cell. The authors processed their data as follows. Because only junctional sequences without quality scores were contained in the immunoSEQ output, filtering matching that applied to full-length reads could not be performed. Sequences were annotated with PyIR, a Python wrapper for IgBLAST v1.9, and V/J genes and CDR3 were assigned using IMGT germline references. Reads were filtered out if the reads had weak V/J assignments (E-value above 1e-6), no CDR3, stop codons, out-of-frame junctions, or ambiguous translated residues. V3J clonotypes were defined by identical inferred V gene, J gene, and CDR3 amino acid sequence. The percentage overlap between two repertoires was calculated by dividing the number of shared unique clonotypes by the size of the smaller repertoire. Repertoire richness was assessed with RTK rarefaction, the Chao1 estimator, and Recon v2.1 estimates of unobserved clonotypes. Generation probabilities for all TCRbeta clonotypes obtained by the gDNA method from several donors were computed using OLGA. Imported from immuneACCESS, the table was reduced by TCRdb to in-frame sequences with V and J called. These copies leave out some clones; in studies compared against another copy, an unresolved V gene accounts for under half, and the cause of the remainder is not known. Clonal size and the V and J genes are those of that table, whereas D and trimming came from the DNA. This sample lists 2 million to 2.5 million clones; around 93% were detected once. The ten largest clonotypes hold around 0.35% of the sample.

Points the paper makes about the study in general: Based on pairwise subsampling, the degree of clonotype sharing among donors was expected to be affected by sequencing depth. Compared with non-shared clonotypes, the clonotypes found in all four sorted-subset donors had higher generation probabilities. Naive subsets generally had larger estimated clonotype richness than memory subsets did. The genetic and exposure-history diversity represented was limited by the small number of donors. Sampling was restricted to blood, and TCR repertoires in tissues likely differ from the TCR repertoires found in blood. Incomplete sequencing was indicated by rarefaction of sorted-subset datasets, despite the large sequencing depth. Roughly 5% of naive CD4, more than 3% of naive CD8, approximately 2.2% of memory CD4, and approximately 0.39% of memory CD8 clonotypes were shared across four donors.

The germline V and J ends show losses of 3 bases and 7 bases respectively, and no gene match explains 17 bases of the junction. Taken from the germline V gene (reference sequence), the CDR1 and CDR2 loops are SEHNR and FQNEAQ. From its cysteine to its phenylalanine, the CDR3 spans 18 amino acids. CDR3 DNA only is kept here, 54 bases in frame from base 1. The donors were healthy, HIV-negative adults with no recently reported acute infections or vaccinations. Every donor was a Caucasian adult living in Nashville, Tennessee, USA. CD4+ T cells were enriched by magnetic negative selection; naive cells were then positively selected on CD45RA, and the negative fraction formed the memory subset. Blood was collected by leukapheresis, and PBMCs were isolated by Ficoll-Histopaque density gradient centrifugation and then cryopreserved in liquid nitrogen vapor phase. Analytical flow cytometry was used to check the purity and quantity of every magnetically sorted T cell population. Genomic DNA was isolated from every sorted fraction and measured by UV absorbance on a Nanodrop 2000c.

The sample was naive CD4+ T cells from PBMCs. What this sample's cell subset or site label stands for: CD45RA+ positively selected. The V and J genes are TRBV7-9 and TRBJ2-1; 8 bases in the middle match TRBD2. This TCR was sampled from a man younger than 35 in good health. Some clones in this sample may be carry-over from other donors' samples. The CDR3 loop reads CASSFYRPRSGNENEQFF. The DNA sequence follows: TGTGCCAGCAGCTTCTACAGGCCCCGTAGCGGGAATGAGAATGAGCAGTTCTTC.